Below are 23 T cell receptor delta chains sequenced from a single sample in a study of γδ T cells in repeated Plasmodium falciparum infection. TCRdb repeated clone calling on the multiplex PCR reads with CATT. The table records roughly 50,000 delta-chain clones, about 1.6% of them present only once. Flow sorting of PBMC yielded separate Vgamma9/Vdelta2+ and Vdelta2-negative gammadelta T cell populations for bulk repertoire analysis. Sequences were obtained from gamma-delta T cells from blood. Source of these receptors: a pool of human donors (malaria-infected and uninfected, not separated).

This clone was counted ten times or more. Compared with germline, one end of the junction differs, possibly owing to a read error. This chain links TRDV1 with TRDJ1; D might be TRDD1 (6 bases). CDR1 is TSWWSYY, CDR2 QGS, per germline. This CDR3 comprises 28 residues. The CDR3 protein is CALVELPFPPLATKKYLRVLAYTDKLIF. CDR3 bases: TGTGCTCTTGTGGAACTTCCGTTTCCCCCTCTGGCTACTAAGAAATATTTACGGGTCCTTGCTTACACCGATAAACTCATCTTT.

This clone was seen only a few times. The protein recorded in TCRdb matches a much larger clone and deviates from this DNA's translation at residue 22, suggesting a read error; the protein here is obtained by translating the DNA. The J gene was not called, though the V gene is TRDV1; TRDD3, the table's D call, was not compared with the DNA. The length of the CDR3 is 24 residues. Germline loops: CDR1 TSWWSYY, CDR2 QGS. CDR3 protein: CALGPIGGISYESDGGGFTDKPIF. The CDR3, as DNA: TGTGCTCTTGGGCCAATTGGGGGCATTTCCTACGAGTCTGACGGCGGGGGATTCACCGATAAACCCATCTTT.

This clone qualifies as medium-sized. Additional DNA sequences in this sample encode the identical CDR3. V and J are TRDV1 and TRDJ1; 7 bases map to TRDD3. Germline V gives CDR1 TSWWSYY, CDR2 QGS. J gave up 0 bases and V 0 bases, and 25 bases lay outside the gene matches. The CDR3 is 23 residues long. The CDR3 protein is CALGELTLSGSPGGYKYTDKLIF. The CDR3 DNA follows: TGTGCTCTTGGGGAACTTACCCTTTCCGGCAGTCCTGGGGGCTACAAGTACACCGATAAACTCATCTTT.

This clone was picked up a small number of times. The protein held in TCRdb is that of a much larger clone and does not match this DNA's translation at residue 18, likely because of a read error; the protein shown is translated from the DNA. The J gene was not called, though the V gene is TRDV2; the table's D call TRDD3 went unverified against the DNA. The germline V gene encodes CDR1 GEAIGNYY and CDR2 EKD. This CDR3 is 19 amino acids long. The CDR3 DNA sequence: TGTGCCTGTGACACCCTCCAACTGGGGGATACCCGTGGAACCGATAAACTCACCTTT. This sequence encodes CACDTLQLGDTRGTDKLTF.

As for this clone: The amino acid sequence in TCRdb belongs to a much larger clone and departs from this DNA's translation at residue 22, likely a sequencing read error; the sequence shown is translated from the DNA. The J gene is TRDJ1, the V gene TRDV1; the D gene is possibly TRDD2 (6 bases). CDR3 length: 23 residues. Germline assignment: CDR1 TSWWSYY and CDR2 QGS. CDR3: CALGELPLLRGGWDSAYTDKLTF. DNA for the CDR3: TGTGCTCTTGGGGAACTTCCACTCCTACGAGGGGGGTGGGATTCAGCGTACACCGATAAACTCACCTTT.

The table lists this clone with a few counts. This may be a read error: a much more frequent sequence differs by one nucleotide. This chain connects TRDV1 to TRDJ1; TRDD3 aligns across 8 bases. TCRdb does not report a J gene; here it was assigned by matching the DNA to germline references. The CDR3 loop spans 21 amino acids. Germline V CDR1 and CDR2: TSWWSYY, QGS. CDR3 region: CALGESLPTSLGDPDTDKLIF. The CDR3 DNA is TGTGCTCTCGGGGAATCTCTCCCTACGAGCCTGGGGGACCCAGACACCGATAAACTCATCTTT.

There are a few counts of this clone. This likely traces to a read error, being one base from a far larger clone. Additional DNA sequences in this sample encode the identical CDR3. The chain carries TRDV1 and TRDJ1; no definite D call. TCRdb is silent on the J gene; assignment here came from matching the DNA to germline. The CDR3 consists of 15 residues. V was trimmed by 6 bases and J by 2 bases, leaving 16 bases between them. Germline lookup yields CDR1 TSWWSYY and CDR2 QGS. The CDR3 region is CALGGPIRVTDKLIF. CDR3 coding DNA: TGTGCTCTTGGAGGGCCGATCCGGGTTACCGATAAACTCATCTTT.

As for this clone: This may be a read error, as it is one base from a much larger clone. Other nucleotide sequences in the sample specify the same CDR3. The CDR3 loop reads CALGELINCPYKSGDMDTDKLIF. DNA of the CDR3: TGTGCTCTTGGGGAACTAATAAATTGCCCCTACAAATCTGGGGATATGGACACCGATAAACTCATCTTT. V is TRDV1 and J is TRDJ1; 7 nucleotides align to TRDD3. This CDR3 is built from 23 residues. CDR1 and CDR2 from the germline V gene are TSWWSYY and QGS. V was pared by 0 bases and J by 0 bases, with 25 bases of the junction left unmatched.

In this sample, this clone turned up many times. The amino acid sequence in TCRdb belongs to a much larger clone and departs from this DNA's translation at residue 7, likely a sequencing read error; the sequence shown is translated from the DNA. The chain couples TRDV2 to TRDJ1; D remains unclear. Because TCRdb records no J gene, it was assigned here through a match of the DNA to germline. This CDR3 region has 14 residues. V was pared by 3 bases and J by 0 bases, with 10 bases between. Germline values: CDR1 GEAIGNYY, CDR2 EKD. CDR3 loop: CACDSLPNTDKLIF. CDR3 DNA sequence: TGTGCCTGTGACTCCTTACCTAACACCGATAAACTCATCTTT.

This clone was detected ten times or more. V is TRDV2 and J is TRDJ1; 10 bases line up with TRDD3. TCRdb gives no J gene; it was assigned here by matching the DNA to germline. Germline CDR1 and CDR2: GEAIGNYY and EKD. With V trimmed by 4 bases and J by 1 base, 20 bases remained unmatched. The CDR3 is 20 residues long. CDR3: CACEPLGSTGGLGGTDKLIF. The CDR3 nucleotides read TGTGCCTGTGAGCCTCTCGGGTCGACTGGGGGATTGGGGGGCACCGATAAACTCATCTTT.

This clone is termed medium-sized (0.01 to 0.1%). At one end, the junction sequence differs from germline, possibly due to a read error. This same CDR3 is encoded by further DNA sequences in the sample. The chain couples TRDV2 to TRDJ1; TRDD3 matches at 7 bases. This CDR3 comprises 17 residues. CDR1 is GEAIGNYY and CDR2 is EKD in the germline V gene. The CDR3 loop reads CACDRMGGSPGTDKLIF. The CDR3 coding sequence is TGTGCCTGCGACCGGATGGGGGGATCTCCGGGCACCGATAAACTCATCTTC.

This clone was recorded a few times. This DNA translates differently at residue 11 from the TCRdb protein, which is that of a much larger clone; a read error is likely, and the protein shown is the DNA's own translation. The rearrangement uses TRDV1 and TRDJ1; 8 nucleotides align to TRDD3. TCRdb carries no J gene annotation; the J gene was assigned here by matching the DNA with germline. Germline V gives CDR1 TSWWSYY, CDR2 QGS. With 3 bases clipped from V and 1 base from J, the junction kept 10 bases outside the gene matches. There are 17 residues in the CDR3. Here the CDR3 DNA reads TGTGCTCTTGGGGAGCCTACGGTGGGGGATGCCACCGATAAACTCATCTTT. It encodes CALGEPTVGDATDKLIF.

This clone showed up just a few times. The chain is built from TRDV2 and TRDJ3, with D possibly being TRDD3 (6 bases). No J segment appears in TCRdb, so it was assigned here by matching the sequence to germline. V was pared by 0 bases and J by 0 bases, with 17 bases between. Germline V lookup: CDR1 GEAIGNYY, CDR2 EKD. The CDR3 consists of 20 residues. DNA of the CDR3: TGTGCCTGTGACACCGTTGTCCTGGGGAATAGCTCCTGGGACACCCGACAGATGTTTTTC. This encodes CACDTVVLGNSSWDTRQMFF.

This clone was seen a few times. A far larger clone is one base from this, pointing to a likely read error. The sample carries other DNA sequences with the same CDR3. The chain is built from TRDV1 and TRDJ1; 9 bases match TRDD2. The J gene comes from matching the DNA to germline here; TCRdb lacks it. This CDR3 comprises 15 residues. Trimming took 3 bases from V and 8 from J; bases not matched to a gene: 10. In germline, CDR1 is TSWWSYY, CDR2 QGS. The CDR3 nucleotides are TGTGCTCTTGGGGAGCTCCCTCCTTCCTACGACAAACTCATCTTT. Translating it yields CALGELPPSYDKLIF.

The chain recombines TRDV1 with TRDJ1; the D gene is possibly TRDD2 (6 bases). In the absence of a J gene in TCRdb, the DNA was matched to germline to assign it here. The CDR3 has 16 amino acids. With 4 bases removed from V and 2 bases from J, the gap between germline ends came to 17 bases. Germline V gene sequence: CDR1 TSWWSYY, CDR2 QGS. The CDR3 DNA is TGTGCTCTTGGGGTCCTACGTGGGACCTGTACCGATAAACTCATCTTT. Translating it yields CALGVLRGTCTDKLIF.

A word on this clone: The amino acid sequence in TCRdb belongs to a much larger clone and departs from this DNA's translation at residue 11, likely a sequencing read error; the sequence shown is translated from the DNA. This sequence joins TRDV1 and TRDJ1; D might be TRDD3 (6 bases). The J gene is not listed in TCRdb, so it was assigned here from a DNA match to germline. Germline assignment: CDR1 TSWWSYY and CDR2 QGS. Trimming removed 1 base from V and 5 bases from J, with 20 bases in between. This CDR3 contains 17 residues. The CDR3 DNA sequence: TGTGCTCTTGGGGAACCGCCCTACGGGGGGACCCCAGATAAACTCATCTTT. This encodes CALGEPPYGGTPDKLIF.

Comments on this clone: Given a far larger clone just one base away, this is likely a sequencing read error. This CDR3 reads CACDTLLGDSFADKLIF. The CDR3 bases are TGTGCCTGCGACACCCTACTGGGGGATTCCTTCGCCGATAAACTCATCTTT. V usage is TRDV2 and J usage is TRDJ1; TRDD3 matches 10 bases. TCRdb is silent on the J gene; assignment here came from matching the DNA to germline. The CDR3 is 17 residues long. The germline gives CDR1 GEAIGNYY, CDR2 EKD.

This clone was counted between two and nine times. For this DNA, TCRdb reports the protein of a much larger clone, which diverges at residue 11, most likely from a read error; the protein presented here is translated directly from the DNA. The V call is TRDV1, the J call TRDJ1; D gene unclear. Germline V gene sequence: CDR1 TSWWSYY, CDR2 QGS. CDR3 length: 19 residues. The V gene lost 0 bases and the J gene lost 0 bases, with 20 bases spanning the gap. The DNA for the CDR3 is TGTGCTCTTGGGGAACTGGTGACACGTACCTCGACGTACACCGATAAACTCATCTTT. Protein product: CALGELVTRTSTYTDKLIF.

In this sample, this clone turned up a few times. The protein held in TCRdb is that of a much larger clone and does not match this DNA's translation at residue 13, likely because of a read error; the protein shown is translated from the DNA. The chain combines TRDV1 with TRDJ4; 7 bases line up with TRDD3. The CDR3 runs 19 residues. J was trimmed by 1 base and V by 4 bases; bases with no gene match: 21. CDR1 is TSWWSYY, CDR2 QGS, per germline. The CDR3: CALGVSFPPRTGEDRPLIF. The DNA for the CDR3 is TGTGCTCTTGGGGTGAGCTTCCCACCCCGTACTGGGGAAGACAGACCCCTGATCTTT.

In the case of this clone: This likely stems from a read error, as it lies one base from a far larger clone. The identical CDR3 is also encoded by other nucleotide sequences in the sample. The chain carries TRDV1 and TRDJ1; D possibly corresponds to TRDD2 (5 bases). Here the J gene came from matching the DNA to germline, since TCRdb omits it. The CDR3 covers 16 residues. Germline-derived CDR1 and CDR2 are TSWWSYY and QGS. V lost 4 bases to trimming and J lost 6 bases, with 21 bases between them. CDR3 sequence reads: CALGGPGGNFPHKLIF. Written as DNA, the CDR3 is TGTGCTCTTGGGGGACCGGGCGGGAACTTCCCACATAAACTCATCTTT.

This clone was picked up a small number of times. The protein held in TCRdb is that of a much larger clone and does not match this DNA's translation at residue 19, likely because of a read error; the protein shown is translated from the DNA. No call exists for the J gene, whereas the V gene is TRDV1; the table's D call TRDD3 went unverified against the DNA. This CDR3 is 21 amino acids long. Germline CDR1 reads TSWWSYY; CDR2 reads QGS. The CDR3 nucleotides read TGTGCTCTTGGGGAAACCTCCGCCAATACTGGGAACCCCGTCTCCTTCGATAAACCCATCTTT. Translation gives CALGETSANTGNPVSFDKPIF.

The CDR3 DNA reads TGTGCAGCAACGCGTGGTCTGGCGCTGCAGAGCCCCAAACTCATCTTT. Residues: CAATRGLALQSPKLIF. The chain is built from TRAV29/DV5 and TRDJ1; D uncertain. Deletions cut 3 bases from V and 8 bases from J, with 26 bases between. There are 16 residues in the CDR3. Germline V lookup: CDR1 NSMFDY, CDR2 ISSIKDK.

As to this clone: Translating this DNA gives a protein that differs at residue 10 from the TCRdb one, which belongs to a much larger clone; a read error is likely, and the protein shown is this translation. This rearrangement joins TRDV2 to TRDJ1, with D uncertain. As TCRdb names no J gene, one was assigned here on the basis of a DNA match to germline. The CDR3 consists of 16 residues. Trimming pared 0 bases from V and 0 bases from J, leaving 13 bases between. Germline V gives CDR1 GEAIGNYY, CDR2 EKD. The CDR3 loop reads CACDTEEEEDTDKLIF. In nucleotides, the CDR3 is TGTGCCTGTGACACCGAGGAAGAAGAGGACACCGATAAACTCATCTTT.